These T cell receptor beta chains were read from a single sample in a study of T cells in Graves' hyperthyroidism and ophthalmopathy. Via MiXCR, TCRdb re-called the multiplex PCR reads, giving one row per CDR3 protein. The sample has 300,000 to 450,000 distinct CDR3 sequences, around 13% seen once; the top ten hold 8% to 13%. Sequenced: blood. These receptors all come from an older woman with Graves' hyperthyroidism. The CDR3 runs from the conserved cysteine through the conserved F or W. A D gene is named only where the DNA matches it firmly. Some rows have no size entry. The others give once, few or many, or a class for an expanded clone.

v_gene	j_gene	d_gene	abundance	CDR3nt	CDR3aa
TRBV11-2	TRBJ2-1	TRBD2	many	TGTGCCAGCAGCTATCCCGGGACTATCAATGAGCAGTTCTTC	CASSYPGTINEQFF
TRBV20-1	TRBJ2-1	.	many	TGCAGTGCTAGTATTAGCCCCAATGAGCAGTTCTTC	CSASISPNEQFF
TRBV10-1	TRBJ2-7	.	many	TGCGCCAGCAGTGCTTGGTTGGACTATCAGTGCGAGCAGTACTTC	CASSAWLDYQCEQYF
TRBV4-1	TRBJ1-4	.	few	TGCGCCAGCAGCCGTCTACCACGGAATGAAAAACTGTTTTTT	CASSRLPRNEKLFF
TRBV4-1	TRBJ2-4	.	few	TGCGCCAGCAGCTCAGGGGGGGGAAACATTCAGTACTTC	CASSSGGGNIQYF
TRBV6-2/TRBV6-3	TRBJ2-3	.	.	TGTGCCAGCAGTGCTTTCTCTAGCACAGATACGCAGTATTTT	CASSAFSSTDTQYF
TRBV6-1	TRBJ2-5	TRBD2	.	TGTGCCAGCATTCTAAGGGGACTAGCTTTGAAGACCCAGTACTTC	CASILRGLALKTQYF
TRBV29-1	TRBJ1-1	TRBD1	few	TGCAGCGTTAGGACAGGGAAGATTGAAGCTTTCTTT	CSVRTGKIEAFF
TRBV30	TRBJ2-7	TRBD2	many	TGTGCCTGGGAGACTAGCGGGAGGGTCGAGCAGTACTTC	CAWETSGRVEQYF
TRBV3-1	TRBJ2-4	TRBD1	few	TGTGCCAGCAGCCCCAGGACAGGGGGCTGGGCCAAAAACATTCAGTACTTC	CASSPRTGGWAKNIQYF
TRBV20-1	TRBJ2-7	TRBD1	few	TGCAGTGCCCCCACCCAGGGACAGGGTGTCTACGAGCAGTACTTC	CSAPTQGQGVYEQYF
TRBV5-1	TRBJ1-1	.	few	TGCGCCAGCAGCTTGTCGCGAATGAACACTGAAGCTTTCTTT	CASSLSRMNTEAFF